This TCR beta chain comes out of a study of metastatic and nonmetastatic thyroid tumors. Study-level background: Repertoire data that came from the blood and tumor or nodule tissue of malignant and benign thyroid patients were compared.

Germline assignment: CDR1 GTSNPN and CDR2 SVGIG (reference sequence). V lost 2 bases, J lost 7 bases, and 10 bases stayed unmatched. This CDR3 spans 15 amino acids. Original methodology: A distant-metastasis classifier for papillary thyroid cancer was built using CDR3 differences across clinicopathological groups. TCRdb re-analyzed the PCR reads through MiXCR. In this record, the V and J calls reflect TCRdb's handling and not the investigators' own analysis. This table holds tens of thousands of clones, 24% found once. There were no patients who had received any treatment before thyroid surgery. Findings and caveats of the study: Benign nodules reportedly had significantly lower TCR beta diversity than malignant thyroid tumors in blood and tumor.

To note about this clone: The antigen is not known.

This TCR was recovered from a male donor with papillary thyroid cancer or a benign thyroid nodule (not recorded which). Some clones in this sample may be carry-over from other donors' samples. The sequenced sample was blood. The rearrangement joins TRBV30 to TRBJ1-5; TRBD1 matches at 8 bases. CDR3 DNA: TGTGCCTGGAGTTCTGGGGCAGGGGGCCGGCAGCCCCAGCATTTT. This codes for CAWSSGAGGRQPQHF.